A selection of T cell receptor beta chains follows, all from one sample in a study of shared clonotypes between healthy human individuals. Generated by immunoSEQ multiplex PCR, the TCRdb table keeps only in-frame clones and is missing some. This sample yields some 680,000 clones, of which roughly 72% are seen a single time; around 1.8% belongs to the top ten. The specimen was memory CD4+ T cells sorted from blood. These receptors came from a woman aged 25 to 39 in good health. The CDR3 runs from the conserved cysteine through the conserved F or W. Each record gives: clone size, V gene, J gene, D gene, CDR3 DNA, CDR3 protein. The D gene is left open where the match is weak. Only some rows state a clone size, as once, few, many or a class for expanded clones.

clone size: NA
V gene: TRBV29-1
J gene: TRBJ1-1
D gene: NA
CDR3 DNA: TGCAGCGTCTCATCCACGGGAAGGACTGAAGCTTTCTTT
CDR3 protein: CSVSSTGRTEAFF

clone size: NA
V gene: TRBV27
J gene: TRBJ2-5
D gene: TRBD2
CDR3 DNA: TGTGCCAGCAGTTTTGGGAATTTAGCGGGACGAGAGACCCAGTACTTC
CDR3 protein: CASSFGNLAGRETQYF

clone size: NA
V gene: TRBV2
J gene: TRBJ2-3
D gene: TRBD2
CDR3 DNA: TGTGCCAGCAGTGAAGCGCTGTGGACTAGCGGGAGGGAGGGATTCGGAGATACGCAGTATTTT
CDR3 protein: CASSEALWTSGREGFGDTQYF

clone size: many
V gene: TRBV21-1
J gene: TRBJ1-3
D gene: NA
CDR3 DNA: TGTGCCAGCAGAAGAACCCGTTCTGGAAACACCATATATTTT
CDR3 protein: CASRRTRSGNTIYF

clone size: NA
V gene: TRBV6-1
J gene: TRBJ1-2
D gene: TRBD1
CDR3 DNA: TGTGCCAGCAGGCAGGGGGAGCTCTATGGCTACACCTTC
CDR3 protein: CASRQGELYGYTF

clone size: NA
V gene: TRBV5-1
J gene: TRBJ2-1
D gene: TRBD2
CDR3 DNA: TGCGCCAGCAGCTTACAGCCGGGAGGGAATGAGCAGTTCTTC
CDR3 protein: CASSLQPGGNEQFF

clone size: many
V gene: TRBV4-1
J gene: TRBJ2-3
D gene: NA
CDR3 DNA: TGCGCCAGCAGCCGACAGCAGCGGGCGGACACAGATACGCAGTATTTT
CDR3 protein: CASSRQQRADTDTQYF

clone size: few
V gene: TRBV6-5
J gene: TRBJ2-1
D gene: NA
CDR3 DNA: TGTGCCAGCAGGGAGAGGGGCGGCTACAATGAGCAGTTCTTC
CDR3 protein: CASRERGGYNEQFF

clone size: NA
V gene: TRBV7-8
J gene: TRBJ2-3
D gene: TRBD1
CDR3 DNA: TGTGCCAGCGGCGCCCTCGACAGGGAAGATACGCAGTATTTT
CDR3 protein: CASGALDREDTQYF

clone size: NA
V gene: TRBV11-2
J gene: TRBJ1-2
D gene: TRBD1
CDR3 DNA: TGTGCCAGCAGCGTCTCCGGGACAGGGGATGGCTACACCTTC
CDR3 protein: CASSVSGTGDGYTF

clone size: NA
V gene: TRBV15
J gene: TRBJ2-5
D gene: NA
CDR3 DNA: TGTGCCACCAGCAGAGACCTCGGTGGGGGGGAGACCCAGTACTTC
CDR3 protein: CATSRDLGGGETQYF

clone size: NA
V gene: TRBV11-2
J gene: TRBJ2-3
D gene: NA
CDR3 DNA: TGTGCCAGCAGCTTACTACTCACGCTCACAGATACGCAGTATTTT
CDR3 protein: CASSLLLTLTDTQYF

clone size: few
V gene: TRBV13
J gene: TRBJ2-7
D gene: NA
CDR3 DNA: TGTGCCAGCAGTACTAGCTCGAAGCACGAGCAGTACTTC
CDR3 protein: CASSTSSKHEQYF

clone size: many
V gene: TRBV5-8
J gene: TRBJ1-1
D gene: NA
CDR3 DNA: TGTGCCAGCAGCCGACGGAAGGCAGGGGCCTTCACTGAAGCTTTCTTT
CDR3 protein: CASSRRKAGAFTEAFF

clone size: NA
V gene: TRBV2
J gene: TRBJ2-1
D gene: NA
CDR3 DNA: TGTGCCAGCAGTCAAAGGGGGGGGCAACAGGGTGTTGAGCAGTTCTTC
CDR3 protein: CASSQRGGQQGVEQFF

clone size: NA
V gene: TRBV28
J gene: TRBJ2-7
D gene: TRBD1
CDR3 DNA: TGTGCCAGCATTAAAGGGGGCGATCCTTACGAGCAGTACTTC
CDR3 protein: CASIKGGDPYEQYF

clone size: NA
V gene: TRBV30
J gene: TRBJ2-7
D gene: NA
CDR3 DNA: TGTGCCTGGAGTGTATCGGTGAGCTCCTACGAGCAGTACTTC
CDR3 protein: CAWSVSVSSYEQYF

clone size: once
V gene: TRBV27
J gene: TRBJ2-7
D gene: TRBD2
CDR3 DNA: TGTGCCAGCAGTAAAGGGACTAGCGGGAGTCGGGGGGGCGAGCAGTACTTC
CDR3 protein: CASSKGTSGSRGGEQYF

clone size: NA
V gene: TRBV9
J gene: TRBJ2-1
D gene: NA
CDR3 DNA: TGTGCCAGCAGATCCGGGACCGACAATGAGCAGTTCTTC
CDR3 protein: CASRSGTDNEQFF

clone size: NA
V gene: TRBV11-2
J gene: TRBJ2-7
D gene: NA
CDR3 DNA: TGTGCCAGCAGCCCGGGGCTTACCTCCTACGAGCAGTACTTC
CDR3 protein: CASSPGLTSYEQYF

clone size: NA
V gene: TRBV7-2
J gene: TRBJ2-1
D gene: NA
CDR3 DNA: TGTGCCAGCAGCCGGCCGGGCGTGAGGTCCTACAATGAGCAGTTCTTC
CDR3 protein: CASSRPGVRSYNEQFF

clone size: once
V gene: TRBV15
J gene: TRBJ1-1
D gene: TRBD1
CDR3 DNA: TGTGCCACCAGCAGCGGACAGGGAATGACTGAAGCTTTCTTT
CDR3 protein: CATSSGQGMTEAFF

clone size: NA
V gene: TRBV5-1
J gene: TRBJ2-5
D gene: TRBD2
CDR3 DNA: TGCGCCAGCAGCTCAACTAGCGCCGGGGAGACCCAGTACTTC
CDR3 protein: CASSSTSAGETQYF

clone size: NA
V gene: TRBV6-6
J gene: TRBJ2-7
D gene: NA
CDR3 DNA: TGTGCCAGCAGTTACTCACAGGGAGGTGAGTACTTC
CDR3 protein: CASSYSQGGEYF

clone size: few
V gene: TRBV4-1
J gene: TRBJ2-1
D gene: TRBD2
CDR3 DNA: TGCGCCAGCAGCCAACAGACTAGCGGGGATGAGCAGTTCTTC
CDR3 protein: CASSQQTSGDEQFF

clone size: NA
V gene: TRBV2
J gene: TRBJ2-2
D gene: TRBD1
CDR3 DNA: TGTGCCAGCAGCAGGACAGGGCGAACCGGGGAGCTGTTTTTT
CDR3 protein: CASSRTGRTGELFF

clone size: few
V gene: TRBV30
J gene: TRBJ2-7
D gene: TRBD1
CDR3 DNA: TGTGCCTGGAGTGTTCGGTATAGGGGGCTATACGAGCAGTACTTC
CDR3 protein: CAWSVRYRGLYEQYF

clone size: NA
V gene: TRBV5-1
J gene: TRBJ2-3
D gene: NA
CDR3 DNA: TGCGCCAGCAGCTTGATTGGGGACTCCCTGGGGACAGATACGCAGTATTTT
CDR3 protein: CASSLIGDSLGTDTQYF

clone size: once
V gene: TRBV29-1
J gene: TRBJ2-5
D gene: NA
CDR3 DNA: TGCAGCGTTGAAGGCCCAGGGTGGGAGACCCAGTACTTC
CDR3 protein: CSVEGPGWETQYF

clone size: NA
V gene: TRBV28
J gene: TRBJ2-5
D gene: TRBD2
CDR3 DNA: TGTGCCAGCCGGACTAGCGATAAAGAGACCCAGTACTTC
CDR3 protein: CASRTSDKETQYF

clone size: NA
V gene: TRBV5-1
J gene: TRBJ2-7
D gene: NA
CDR3 DNA: TGCGCCAGCAGCCAGATCTCTCTGGGACTTAAAGGCGAGCAGTACTTC
CDR3 protein: CASSQISLGLKGEQYF

clone size: NA
V gene: TRBV11-2
J gene: TRBJ2-1
D gene: NA
CDR3 DNA: TGTGCCAGCAGCTTATTCGATGAGCAGTTCTTC
CDR3 protein: CASSLFDEQFF

clone size: NA
V gene: TRBV19
J gene: TRBJ1-2
D gene: TRBD1
CDR3 DNA: TGTGCCAGTACCGGACAGGCTTTATCGGTTAACTATGGCTACACCTTC
CDR3 protein: CASTGQALSVNYGYTF

clone size: medium-sized
V gene: TRBV5-1
J gene: TRBJ2-1
D gene: NA
CDR3 DNA: TGCGCCAGCAGCCGGACCCAGAACCGGTACAATGAGCAGTTCTTC
CDR3 protein: CASSRTQNRYNEQFF

clone size: NA
V gene: TRBV6-5
J gene: TRBJ2-7
D gene: TRBD2
CDR3 DNA: TGTGCCAGCAGTTACTCGCTAGCGGAGACCTACGAGCAGTACTTC
CDR3 protein: CASSYSLAETYEQYF

clone size: NA
V gene: TRBV4-1
J gene: TRBJ2-7
D gene: TRBD1
CDR3 DNA: TGCGCCAGCAGCCGCAGACCGGGACAGGAGTCCTACGAGCAGTACTTC
CDR3 protein: CASSRRPGQESYEQYF

clone size: few
V gene: TRBV25-1
J gene: TRBJ2-3
D gene: TRBD2
CDR3 DNA: TGTGCCAGCAGTGAGCCTCGGGCGGGAGTATTCGGCGCAGATACGCAGTATTTT
CDR3 protein: CASSEPRAGVFGADTQYF

clone size: NA
V gene: TRBV28
J gene: TRBJ2-1
D gene: NA
CDR3 DNA: TGTGCCAGCAGTTTATTGGGAACTGGGTACAATGAGCAGTTCTTC
CDR3 protein: CASSLLGTGYNEQFF

clone size: NA
V gene: TRBV5-4
J gene: TRBJ2-5
D gene: NA
CDR3 DNA: TGTGCCAGCAGCTTGTGGAACGGGAAGACCCAGTACTTC
CDR3 protein: CASSLWNGKTQYF

clone size: NA
V gene: TRBV29-1
J gene: TRBJ2-5
D gene: NA
CDR3 DNA: TGCAGCGTTGGGTGGACAAGTGAAGAGACCCAGTACTTC
CDR3 protein: CSVGWTSEETQYF

clone size: NA
V gene: TRBV19
J gene: TRBJ1-4
D gene: NA
CDR3 DNA: TGTGCCAGTAGTGGGCGGTTTCGAGAAAAACTGTTTTTT
CDR3 protein: CASSGRFREKLFF

clone size: few
V gene: TRBV19
J gene: TRBJ1-1
D gene: NA
CDR3 DNA: TGTGCCAGTAGTGCCAGGGGTCTGGGAACTGAAGCTTTCTTT
CDR3 protein: CASSARGLGTEAFF

clone size: NA
V gene: TRBV7-9
J gene: TRBJ2-1
D gene: TRBD2
CDR3 DNA: TGTGCCAGCAGCTTAGTCGGCCGGCCTAGCGGGCGTGATGAGCAGTTCTTC
CDR3 protein: CASSLVGRPSGRDEQFF

clone size: NA
V gene: TRBV5-1
J gene: TRBJ2-1
D gene: NA
CDR3 DNA: TGCGCCAGCAGCTGGGTGACTACGGGGGACTACAATGAGCAGTTCTTC
CDR3 protein: CASSWVTTGDYNEQFF

clone size: NA
V gene: TRBV19
J gene: TRBJ1-5
D gene: TRBD1
CDR3 DNA: TGTGCCAGTTGTCGAATGGCGGGGGACAGTCAGCCCCAGCATTTT
CDR3 protein: CASCRMAGDSQPQHF

clone size: NA
V gene: TRBV4-2
J gene: TRBJ2-3
D gene: NA
CDR3 DNA: TGTGCCAGCAGCTTGTGGGGCAGGCACTCTAGCACAGATACGCAGTATTTT
CDR3 protein: CASSLWGRHSSTDTQYF

clone size: few
V gene: TRBV7-9
J gene: TRBJ1-1
D gene: TRBD1
CDR3 DNA: TGTGCCAGCAGCTTAGGGTCAGGGGGCATGAACACTGAAGCTTTCTTT
CDR3 protein: CASSLGSGGMNTEAFF

clone size: NA
V gene: TRBV2
J gene: TRBJ1-1
D gene: TRBD1
CDR3 DNA: TGTGCCAGCAGTCGACAGGGGAGGTATGCTGAAGCTTTCTTT
CDR3 protein: CASSRQGRYAEAFF

clone size: few
V gene: TRBV6-1
J gene: TRBJ2-3
D gene: TRBD2
CDR3 DNA: TGTGCCAGCAGTGGGGGACTAGCGGTCACAGATACGCAGTATTTT
CDR3 protein: CASSGGLAVTDTQYF